Sequencing of this T cell receptor (beta chain) was carried out in a study of blood T cells in healthy people across ages (dated by TCRdb to about 2015). For context, the study as a whole: Template switching captured roughly one uniquely barcoded TCR beta cDNA molecule per two T cells in model experiments. Age-related changes in TCR beta repertoire diversity were measured in the study by deep sequencing normalized with unique cDNA molecular identifiers. The donors were divided into four age groups: young (average around 17 years), middle-aged (under 40), aged (approximately 62) and long-lived (roughly 86). Using the same blood draw, the study looked at two additional independent replicas of 1 million unique cDNA reads for two donors, one aged 18 to 30 and the other aged 80 or older. To avoid experimental bias, donors of different ages were spread randomly across the sequencing lanes.

This clonotype was observed at least ten times. The antigen it recognizes is unknown. No much larger clonotype is one base removed from it; base qualities were not supplied. General study outcomes and caveats: Observed TCR beta diversity per million T cells fell roughly linearly with age, and a significant reduction was already apparent by age roughly 40. Compared with the aged group, more naive CD4+ T cells, fewer expanded clones and increased TCR diversity were shown by the long-lived group, suggesting age selection. There was a strong correlation between observed TCR beta diversity and the percentage of naive T cells measured by flow cytometry. Total diversity estimates from one million sequenced T cells were considered lower bounds and underestimates. The CMV infection status of donors was not known, potentially confounding age-related changes in expanded clonotypes. Since profiling was done on bulk unsorted PBMCs, naive and antigen-experienced compartments could not be conclusively compared.

Donors were 40 or so systemically healthy Caucasian individuals from Russia aged 6 to 90 years. Approximately 9.3 milliliters of peripheral blood were collected from each donor into EDTA-treated Vacutainer tubes. Ficoll-Paque density-gradient centrifugation was used to isolate PBMCs, with at least 6 million obtained per sample. Trizol reagent was used to extract total RNA from PBMCs, with at least 5.5 micrograms per sample. For every donor, an aliquot of PBMCs went through flow cytometry to measure the percentages of naive CD45RAhigh/CD27high T cells. The germline V gene (reference sequence) gives CDR1 as SEHNR and CDR2 as FQNEAQ. Deletion took 2 bases off V and 4 bases off J, with a span of 8 bases between the germline ends. The CDR3 numbers 13 residues from cysteine through phenylalanine. The retained sequence is limited to the CDR3, 39 bases, with the frame set at the first base. Library preparation used 5' RACE. TCRdb lists the instrument as Illumina HiSeq 2500. A second 7 to 11 cycle PCR used a sample-barcoded 5' primer and a J-beta primer mix. A unique molecular identifier was introduced onto each TCR beta cDNA molecule by a template-switch 5' adaptor carrying 12 random nucleotides. Each sample yielded at least 2.5 million CDR3-containing paired-end reads. First-strand cDNA synthesis was performed from all RNA using the Mint cDNA synthesis kit, with priming by a TRBC-specific oligonucleotide. After uracil-DNA glycosylase treatment, a first 18-cycle PCR used universal primers M1SS and BC2_uni_R on all cDNA. Per the authors' processing: Normalization of each sample was performed by random selection of 1 million high-quality reads, each carrying a distinct molecular identifier. Instead of being binned into consensus sequences, reads with shared molecular identifiers were discarded. MiTCR, set to a Q25 quality threshold and the strictest error-elimination algorithm, was used for CDR3 identification, clonotype clustering and error correction. A nonparametric unseen species model with Euler transformation was used to estimate a lower bound on total TCR beta diversity. TCRdb cleaned the public reads at Q25 with fastp, built clones with MiXCR and kept in-frame beta chains. Rows with a matching CDR3 protein are joined into one entry that keeps the most common DNA and genes. TCRdb assigned the V and J calls; the authors' analysis was not used. Counted in this sample were around 790,000 distinct CDR3 sequences; roughly 44% of them appeared once. Roughly a fifth of the sample comes from the top ten.

This TCR came from a man aged 60 to 69 in good health. The chain employs TRBV7-9 and TRBJ1-1, and the D gene may be TRBD1, 5 bases matching. Specimen: blood. The DNA sequence is TGTGCCAGCAGCTTATTTGGGACCACTGAAGCTTTCTTT. It specifies CASSLFGTTEAFF. Joined to the reference TRBV7-9 and TRBJ1-1 proteins, this CDR3 gives the full variable domain: DTGVSQNPRHKITKRGQNVTFRCDPISEHNRLYWYRQTLGQGPEFLTYFQNEAQLEKSRLLSDRFSAERPKGSFSTLEIQRTEQGDSAMYLCASSLFGTTEAFFGQGTRLTVV.